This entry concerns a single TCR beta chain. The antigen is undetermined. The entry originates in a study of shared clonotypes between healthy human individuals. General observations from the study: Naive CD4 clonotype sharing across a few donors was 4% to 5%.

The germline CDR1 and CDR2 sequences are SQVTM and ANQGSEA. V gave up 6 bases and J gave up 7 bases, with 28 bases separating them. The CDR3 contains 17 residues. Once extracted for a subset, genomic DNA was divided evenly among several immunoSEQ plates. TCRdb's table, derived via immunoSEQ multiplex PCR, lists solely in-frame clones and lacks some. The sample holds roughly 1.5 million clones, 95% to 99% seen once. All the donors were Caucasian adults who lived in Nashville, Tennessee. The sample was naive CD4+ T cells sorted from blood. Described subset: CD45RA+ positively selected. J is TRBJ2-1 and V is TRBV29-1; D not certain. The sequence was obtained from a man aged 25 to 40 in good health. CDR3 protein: CSVTFLHPLTQGNEQFF. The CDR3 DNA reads TGCAGCGTCACCTTCCTTCACCCCCTGACTCAAGGGAATGAGCAGTTCTTC.